The next 27 T cell receptor beta chains were all read from a single sample in a study of blood T cell repertoires in COVID-19. This table comes from immunoSEQ multiplex PCR, and its TCRdb copy is limited to in-frame clones, with some not included. The sample has just over 80,000 clones, roughly 76% seen once. Input material: peripheral blood. The receptors were gathered from an elderly woman with active or convalescent COVID-19.

This clone was seen only once. This chain uses TRBV11-3 with TRBJ2-2, with 8 nucleotides matching TRBD2. Germline V gives CDR1 SGHNT, CDR2 YENEEA. The junction had 9 bases not matched to a gene; V was cut back by 5 bases and J by 4 bases. CDR3 size: 16 residues. The CDR3 here is CASSARSGELTGELFF. DNA for the CDR3: TGTGCCAGCAGCGCTCGTAGCGGGGAGCTCACCGGGGAGCTGTTTTTT.

This clone has a count of ten or more. The V call is TRBV19, the J call TRBJ2-1; 9 nucleotides match TRBD1. V trimming: 4 bases; J trimming: 6 bases; junction bases outside the gene matches: 10. CDR1 LNHDA and CDR2 SQIVND come from the germline V gene (reference sequence). The CDR3 consists of 16 residues. The CDR3 spells CASSRSSGQGFNEQFF. CDR3 sequence (DNA): TGTGCCAGTAGTAGGTCGTCGGGACAGGGTTTCAATGAGCAGTTCTTC.

The V and J genes are TRBV2 and TRBJ2-4; D may be TRBD1 (5 bases). V shed 3 bases and J shed 0 bases, with 9 bases lying between them. The CDR3 has 15 amino acids. In germline, CDR1 is SNHLY, CDR2 FYNNEI. The CDR3 coding sequence is TGTGCCAGCAGTGAGGGGCATCTAGCCAAAAACATTCAGTACTTC. Translation: CASSEGHLAKNIQYF.

In the case of this clone: A junction end diverges from the germline sequence, so it may reflect a read error. This sequence joins TRBV19 and TRBJ1-2, with D perhaps TRBD1 (6 bases). Germline CDR1 LNHDA, CDR2 SQIVND (reference sequence). This CDR3 is 10 amino acids long. The CDR3 DNA is TGTGCCAGTAGTGAAAGGACAGTATACTTC. Its translation: CASSERTVYF.

This clone was detected a few times. J is TRBJ1-2 and V is TRBV29-1; tentative D call: TRBD1 (5 bases). This CDR3 contains 13 residues. CDR1 is SQVTM and CDR2 is ANQGSEA in the germline V gene. V was cut by 2 bases and J by 7 bases, with 14 bases left in between. CDR3 bases: TGCAGCGTTGAAAGGTCAGGGAAGACTGGCTACACCTTC. This codes for CSVERSGKTGYTF.

This clone appeared a few times. The gene calls are TRBV5-4 and TRBJ2-1; the D is unclear. The V end was cut by 0 bases, the J end by 12 bases, with 7 bases between. There are 11 residues in the CDR3. The germline V gene encodes CDR1 SGHNT and CDR2 YYREEE (reference sequence). The CDR3 nucleotides are TGTGCCAGCAGCTTGGAAACAGTGCAGTTCTTC. It yields the protein CASSLETVQFF.

This clone was counted only a few times. The V call is TRBV28, the J call TRBJ1-5; 7 positions agree with TRBD1. The CDR3 spans 12 residues. Germline CDR1 reads MDHEN; CDR2 reads SYDVKM. The DNA of the CDR3 is TGTTCCATCCAGGGGGTCAATCAGCCCCAGCATTTT. Translating gives CSIQGVNQPQHF.

J is TRBJ2-4 and V is TRBV11-2; D may be TRBD1 (6 bases). This CDR3 contains 15 residues. The V end lost 3 bases, the J end lost 3 bases, and 12 bases lay between the germline ends. The germline V gene has CDR1 SGHAT and CDR2 FQNNGV. CDR3 region: CASSLRGMSKNIQYF. The CDR3 DNA reads TGTGCCAGCAGCTTGAGGGGGATGAGCAAAAACATTCAGTACTTC.

This clone was counted a few times. The gene calls are TRBV10-3 and TRBJ2-3, with 9 positions matching TRBD1. V lost 5 bases to trimming and J lost 3 bases; unmatched junction nucleotides: 3. The length of the CDR3 is 14 residues. Germline CDR1 and CDR2: ENHRY and SYGVKD. The CDR3 DNA is TGTGCCATCAGTTCCGACAGGGGGACAGATACGCAGTATTTT. Residues: CAISSDRGTDTQYF.

For this clone: This could be a read error, since a much larger clone is one nucleotide away. CDR3 DNA: TGTGCCAGCAGTTTACAGGGGAACACTGAAGCTTTCTTT. Its protein product is CASSLQGNTEAFF. The chain links TRBV11-3 to TRBJ1-1, with D tentatively TRBD1 (6 bases). The CDR3 runs to 13 residues. V dropped 6 bases and J dropped 1 base, with 9 bases sitting between them. Germline CDR1 SGHNT, CDR2 YENEEA.

The V gene is TRBV7-9, the J gene TRBJ1-2, with D hard to call. Trimming removed 5 bases from V and 6 bases from J, with 13 bases in between. The CDR3 totals 13 residues. Germline-derived CDR1 and CDR2 are SEHNR and FQNEAQ (reference sequence). CDR3 protein: CASSLPESNGYTF. CDR3 in DNA: TGTGCCAGCAGCCTTCCCGAGTCGAATGGCTACACCTTC.

This clone was detected ten times or more. The J gene is TRBJ1-2, the V gene TRBV7-2, with 12 bases identical to TRBD1. Per germline, CDR1 SGHTA and CDR2 FQGNSA. V was clipped by 4 bases and J by 6 bases; unmatched bases: 9. The CDR3 extends over 16 amino acids. CDR3 coding DNA: TGTGCCAGCAGCTACCCGGGACAGGGGGCGTTGAATGGCTACACCTTC. This codes for CASSYPGQGALNGYTF.

The rearrangement joins TRBV5-1 to TRBJ2-6; 7 nucleotides agree with TRBD1. Germline V gives CDR1 SGHRS, CDR2 YFSETQ. V trimming: 3 bases; J trimming: 1 base; junction bases outside the gene matches: 10. The CDR3 length is 18 residues. The CDR3 nucleotides are TGCGCCAGCAGCTCGATCACAGGGGCAGCATCTGGGGCCAACGTCCTGACTTTC. Protein sequence: CASSSITGAASGANVLTF.

The CDR3 DNA sequence: TGTGCCAGCAAGGGCCGACAGGGTGGACAGCCCCAGCATTTT. This translates into CASKGRQGGQPQHF. This chain uses TRBV6-5 with TRBJ1-5, with 7 bases lining up with TRBD1. Per the germline V gene, CDR1 is MNHEY and CDR2 is SVGAGI. There are 14 residues in the CDR3. Unmatched junction bases numbered 10, after V lost 7 bases and J lost 7 bases.

This clone is labeled as medium-sized. The chain has TRBV3-1 (or the pseudogene TRBV3-2) and TRBJ2-1, with D perhaps matching TRBD2 (5 bases). V lost 5 bases and J lost 7, with 21 bases in between. CDR3 length equals 16 residues. Germline CDR1 is LGHDT and CDR2 is YNNKEL (reference sequence). This chain's CDR3 is CASSTSGVHLPNEQFF. Here the CDR3 DNA reads TGTGCCAGCAGCACCTCCGGGGTCCACCTTCCTAATGAGCAGTTCTTC.

This sequence joins TRBV5-1 and TRBJ1-1; 7 bases fit TRBD1. The V gene end was trimmed by 3 bases and the J gene end by 2 bases; junction bases not matched to a gene: 4. CDR1 SGHRS and CDR2 YFSETQ come from the germline V gene. The CDR3 has 14 residues. The CDR3 nucleotides read TGCGCCAGCAGCTCCCGACAGGGAAACACTGAAGCTTTCTTT. This gives the protein CASSSRQGNTEAFF.

The chain uses TRBV4-1 and TRBJ1-4; no firm D call. The length of the CDR3 is 14 residues. Germline CDR1 MGHRA, CDR2 YSYEKL. V dropped 4 bases and J dropped 3 bases, with 9 bases sitting between them. The CDR3 DNA sequence: TGCGCCAGCAGCCGGGCCGTAGCTAATGAAAAACTGTTTTTT. Translation gives CASSRAVANEKLFF.

The V gene is TRBV5-6, the J gene TRBJ2-7; 7 positions match TRBD1. This CDR3 comprises 14 residues. CDR1 SGHDT and CDR2 YYEEEE come from the germline V gene. The junction had 7 bases not matched to a gene; V was cut back by 1 base and J by 6 bases. Here the CDR3 reads CASSLTGVMGEQYF. CDR3 nucleotides: TGTGCCAGCAGCTTGACAGGGGTAATGGGCGAGCAGTACTTC.

The V gene is TRBV15, the J gene TRBJ2-5; 11 bases match TRBD2. This CDR3 spans 15 amino acids. CDR1 and CDR2 (germline): LNHNV, YYDKDF (reference sequence). The trim removed 0 bases at V and 3 bases at J, leaving 0 bases unmatched. The chain's CDR3 is CATSREGLAEETQYF. CDR3 nucleotide sequence: TGTGCCACCAGCAGAGAGGGACTAGCGGAAGAGACCCAGTACTTC.

The chain recombines TRBV12-3 or TRBV12-4 with TRBJ1-1; tentatively, D is TRBD1 (5 bases). The CDR3 is made up of 13 amino acids. Trimming removed 1 base at V and 5 bases at J, with 8 bases between. The CDR3 DNA follows: TGTGCCAGCAGTTTAGAAGGGGAAACTGAAGCTTTCTTT. Protein sequence: CASSLEGETEAFF.

The J gene is TRBJ2-3, the V gene TRBV2; the match to TRBD1 covers 9 bases. The ends lost 3 bases at V and 1 base at J; junction bases unmatched: 5. The length of the CDR3 is 16 residues. The germline V gene has CDR1 SNHLY and CDR2 FYNNEI. CDR3 nucleotide sequence: TGTGCCAGCAGTGACCGGACAGGGGACGGCACAGATACGCAGTATTTT. It codes for CASSDRTGDGTDTQYF. The full variable domain, its missing parts supplied by reference TRBV2 and TRBJ2-3, is EPEVTQTPSHQVTQMGQEVILRCVPISNHLYFYWYRQILGQKVEFLVSFYNNEISEKSEIFDDQFSVERPDGSNFTLKIRSTKLEDSAMYFCASSDRTGDGTDTQYFGPGTRLTVL.

The chain uses TRBV11-2 and TRBJ2-3, with D possibly TRBD1 on 8 matching bases. The CDR3 runs to 14 residues. Trimming took 3 bases from V and 5 from J, leaving 12 bases between them. Germline lookup yields CDR1 SGHAT and CDR2 FQNNGV. CDR3 amino acids: CASSLNRGGDTQYF. The DNA for the CDR3 is TGTGCCAGCAGCTTGAACAGGGGGGGAGATACGCAGTATTTT.

The rearrangement links TRBV5-1 to TRBJ2-1, with TRBD2 identical over 8 bases. From germline, CDR1 is SGHRS and CDR2 YFSETQ. Trimming removed 0 bases from V and 4 bases from J; junction bases left unmatched: 9. The CDR3 has 17 residues. The CDR3 region is CASSLGPGRGDYNEQFF. CDR3 nucleotide sequence: TGCGCCAGCAGCTTGGGGCCGGGGCGGGGGGATTACAATGAGCAGTTCTTC.

The chain carries TRBV16 and TRBJ2-2; weak D call: TRBD2 (5 bases). The germline gives CDR1 KGHSY, CDR2 FQNENV. Trimming removed 7 bases at V and 6 bases at J, with 9 bases between. This CDR3 has 12 residues. The CDR3 here is CASKRDAGELFF. The DNA for the CDR3 is TGTGCCAGCAAGAGGGATGCCGGGGAGCTGTTTTTT.

The rearrangement links TRBV30 to TRBJ2-1, with D possibly matching TRBD1 (5 bases). The CDR3 spans 14 residues. Germline V gives CDR1 GTSNPN, CDR2 SVGIG (reference sequence). The V and J ends lost 1 base and 8 bases respectively, with 15 bases between them. CDR3 nucleotide sequence: TGTGCCTGGAGTGATTCGGCAGGGAAGGATGAGCAGTTCTTC. Amino acids: CAWSDSAGKDEQFF.

V usage is TRBV27 and J usage is TRBJ1-6, with unresolved D. The germline V and J ends were trimmed by 5 bases and 6 bases, with 14 bases remaining between them. There are 15 residues in the CDR3. Germline V gene data show CDR1 as MNHEY and CDR2 as SMNVEV (reference sequence). DNA of the CDR3: TGTGCCAGCAGTCGGGTCACCCGGCGTAATTCACCCCTCCACTTT. Translated, it gives CASSRVTRRNSPLHF.

The chain carries TRBV4-1 and TRBJ2-2, with D maybe TRBD2 (5 bases). Germline assignment: CDR1 MGHRA and CDR2 YSYEKL. V lost 2 bases and J 3 bases, leaving 10 bases between the germline ends. CDR3 length equals 15 residues. CDR3 loop: CASSQFGGYTGELFF. The CDR3 DNA reads TGCGCCAGCAGCCAATTCGGCGGGTACACCGGGGAGCTGTTTTTT.